Following are 31 T cell receptor beta chains from one sample sequenced in a study of blood T cells in healthy people across ages. Combining a sample-barcoded 5' primer with a J-beta primer mix, a second PCR ran for 7 to 11 cycles. TCRdb re-called the 5' RACE reads through MiXCR, storing one row per CDR3 protein. The sample has under 950,000 distinct CDR3 sequences, 22% seen once. Specimen: blood. These receptors came from a man between 65 and 79 years old in good health.

The V and J genes are TRBV29-1 and TRBJ2-5; 7 positions agree with TRBD1. J was trimmed by 0 bases and V by 6 bases; bases with no gene match: 4. This CDR3 is built from 13 residues. The germline V gene encodes CDR1 SQVTM and CDR2 ANQGSEA. CDR3 sequence (DNA): TGCAGCGTGGCCGGACAGGACCAAGAGACCCAGTACTTC. Protein sequence: CSVAGQDQETQYF.

This sequence joins TRBV25-1 and TRBJ2-3, with no clear D. CDR1 and CDR2 (germline): MGHDK, SYGVNS. The V end lost 1 base, the J end lost 8 bases, and 7 bases lay between the germline ends. The CDR3 is 12 residues long. This CDR3 is CASSESLATQYF. CDR3 coding DNA: TGTGCCAGCAGTGAATCCCTTGCTACGCAGTATTTT.

This clonotype showed up just a few times. The rearrangement links TRBV6-6 to TRBJ2-5, with D perhaps TRBD2 (6 bases). Judging by the DNA end, TRBJ2-7 fits better; the J call may be wrong. The CDR3 covers 13 residues. The germline V gene has CDR1 MNHNY and CDR2 SVGAGI (reference sequence). CDR3 in amino acids: CASSYRGTYEQYF. CDR3 nucleotide sequence: TGTGCCAGCAGTTACCGGGGGACCTACGAGCAGTACTTC.

In this sample, this clonotype turned up many times. The rearrangement joins TRBV29-1 to TRBJ2-5, with 7 bases lining up with TRBD1. V lost 3 bases and J lost 8; bases outside the gene matches: 9. Germline V lookup: CDR1 SQVTM, CDR2 ANQGSEA. This CDR3 has 13 residues. CDR3 sequence (DNA): TGCAGCGTTGAGGGGACAGACACCTTAACCCAGTACTTC. Protein: CSVEGTDTLTQYF.

This CDR3 reads CASSDGVWGREQFF. CDR3 DNA sequence: TGTGCCAGTTCCGACGGGGTATGGGGGCGTGAGCAGTTCTTC. This chain joins TRBV19 and TRBJ2-5, with TRBD1 as a possible D gene (6 bases). The J call is doubtful: the DNA matches TRBJ2-1 better. The germline V gene has CDR1 LNHDA and CDR2 SQIVND (reference sequence). CDR3 length: 14 amino acids.

The rearrangement uses TRBV12-3 or TRBV12-4 and TRBJ1-1; D remains ambiguous. V lost 3 bases and J lost 4, with 18 bases in between. The CDR3 spans 16 residues. CDR3 residues: CASSFGKVGLGTEAFF. The DNA for the CDR3 is TGTGCCAGCAGTTTCGGAAAAGTCGGACTGGGCACTGAAGCTTTCTTT.

This clonotype was recorded a few times. V and J are TRBV29-1 and TRBJ2-1; 7 bases line up with TRBD1. The germline gives CDR1 SQVTM, CDR2 ANQGSEA. CDR3 size: 14 residues. The V and J ends lost 4 bases and 6 bases, in that order; junction bases with no gene match: 9. This chain's CDR3 is CSVVRGGAGNEQFF. CDR3 sequence (DNA): TGCAGCGTTGTACGAGGGGGCGCAGGCAATGAGCAGTTCTTC.

This clonotype has a count of ten or more. The chain couples TRBV5-5 to TRBJ1-1; D gene uncertain. In germline, CDR1 is SGHKS, CDR2 YYEKEE (reference sequence). Trimming shortened V by 6 bases and J by 0 bases, and 9 bases separated the two germline ends. The CDR3 covers 13 residues. The CDR3 here is CASTLDLNTEAFF. CDR3 bases: TGTGCCAGCACCCTTGATCTGAACACTGAAGCTTTCTTT.

This clonotype was seen more than once but under ten times. The J gene is TRBJ1-4, the V gene TRBV19; possible D gene TRBD1, 5 bases. CDR3 length: 14 amino acids. V was shortened by 10 bases and J by 8 bases, with 20 bases between the two germline ends. Germline loops: CDR1 LNHDA, CDR2 SQIVND (reference sequence). The CDR3 sequence is CATLAEGRPEKLFF. In DNA form, the CDR3 reads TGTGCCACTTTGGCCGAGGGACGTCCCGAAAAACTGTTTTTT.

This clonotype has more than one count but fewer than ten. The J gene is TRBJ2-7, the V gene TRBV10-3; D remains ambiguous. Germline V gives CDR1 ENHRY, CDR2 SYGVKD. The CDR3 length is 13 residues. Trimming removed 0 bases at V and 3 bases at J, with 6 bases between. CDR3 nucleotide sequence: TGTGCCATCAGTGAGTCGTGGGACTACGAGCAGTACGTC. This sequence encodes CAISESWDYEQYV.

This clonotype was seen a few times. V and J are TRBV20-1 and TRBJ2-1; D perhaps matches TRBD1 (6 bases). Germline V gene sequence: CDR1 DFQATT, CDR2 SNEGSKA (reference sequence). V shed 3 bases and J shed 0 bases, with 9 bases lying between them. The CDR3 has 14 amino acids. CDR3 region: CSASRDTSYNEQFF. CDR3 DNA: TGCAGTGCTAGTCGGGACACCTCCTACAATGAGCAGTTCTTC.

The chain links TRBV6-2 or TRBV6-3 to TRBJ2-4, with 13 bases matching TRBD2. Looked up from germline, CDR1 is MNHEY and CDR2 is SVGEGT. This CDR3 is 18 amino acids long. V lost 6 bases, J lost 0 bases, and 8 bases stayed unmatched. The CDR3 nucleotides are TGTGCCAGCAGCAGAGGGACTAGCGGGGTTCTAGCCAAAAACATTCAGTACTTC. It codes for CASSRGTSGVLAKNIQYF.

This chain connects TRBV11-3 to TRBJ2-7, with D possibly TRBD2 on 6 matching bases. Germline-derived CDR1 and CDR2 are SGHNT and YENEEA. The V end was cut by 5 bases, the J end by 2 bases, with 19 bases between. The CDR3 is 16 amino acids. CDR3 amino acids: CASSARGGASPYEQYV. CDR3 sequence (DNA): TGTGCCAGCAGCGCTCGTGGCGGGGCCTCCCCCTACGAGCAGTACGTC.

This chain links TRBV7-8 with TRBJ1-4; D is ambiguous. Per the germline V gene, CDR1 is SGHVS and CDR2 is FQNEAQ. The V end was cut by 5 bases, the J end by 4 bases, with 14 bases between. CDR3 length equals 15 residues. This chain's CDR3 is CASSRQTTDNEKLFF. CDR3 coding DNA: TGTGCCAGCAGCCGGCAGACAACCGATAATGAAAAACTGTTTTTT.

The gene calls are TRBV3-1 and TRBJ1-2; D gene uncertain. The length of the CDR3 is 12 residues. V shed 4 bases and J shed 4 bases, with 7 bases lying between them. Germline loops: CDR1 LGHDT, CDR2 YNNKEL (reference sequence). CDR3 in DNA: TGTGCCAGCAGCCCCAGTACCTATGGCTACACCTTC. It codes for CASSPSTYGYTF. The whole variable domain, remainder taken from reference TRBV3-1 and TRBJ1-2, is DTAVSQTPKYLVTQMGNDKSIKCEQNLGHDTMYWYKQDSKKFLKIMFSYNNKELIINETVPNRFSPKSPDKAHLNLHINSLELGDSAVYFCASSPSTYGYTFGSGTRLTVV.

The sample holds a few counts of this clonotype. This sequence joins TRBV20-1 and TRBJ2-1; the D gene is possibly TRBD2 (7 bases). With 7 bases removed from V and 3 bases from J, the gap between germline ends came to 10 bases. The CDR3 contains 12 residues. Germline-derived CDR1 and CDR2 are DFQATT and SNEGSKA (reference sequence). CDR3 amino acids: CSVGGVYNEQFF. CDR3 coding DNA: TGCAGTGTAGGGGGGGTCTACAATGAGCAGTTCTTC.

This clonotype occurred a few times. The chain combines TRBV7-2 with TRBJ2-3, with D perhaps TRBD2 (5 bases). CDR3 length equals 15 residues. V lost 1 base and J lost 2, with 10 bases in between. Germline V lookup: CDR1 SGHTA, CDR2 FQGNSA. CDR3 bases: TGTGCCAGCAGCTTAGAGGCGGGCTACACAGATACGCAGTATTTT. This encodes CASSLEAGYTDTQYF.

This clonotype has a handful of counts. The rearrangement links TRBV29-1 to TRBJ2-7, with a possible D match to TRBD1 (5 bases). The closer fit of TRBJ2-5 to the DNA end suggests the J call may be wrong. The length of the CDR3 is 13 residues. Germline V CDR1 and CDR2: SQVTM, ANQGSEA. This CDR3 is CSVVADSQETQYF. The CDR3 DNA follows: TGCAGCGTTGTAGCCGACAGTCAAGAGACCCAGTACTTC.

This clonotype was counted between two and nine times. The gene calls are TRBV7-2 and TRBJ2-1; TRBD1 aligns across 8 bases. The CDR3 runs to 15 residues. The germline V gene has CDR1 SGHTA and CDR2 FQGNSA. After removal of 2 bases from V and 3 bases from J, the junction contained 3 bases not matched to a gene. CDR3 residues: CASSLFTGGYNEQFF. CDR3 coding DNA: TGTGCCAGCAGCTTATTTACAGGGGGCTACAATGAGCAGTTCTTC. Supplemented by reference TRBV7-2 and TRBJ2-1, the full variable domain reads GAGVSQSPSNKVTEKGKDVELRCDPISGHTALYWYRQSLGQGLEFLIYFQGNSAPDKSGLPSDRFSAERTGGSVSTLTIQRTQQEDSAVYLCASSLFTGGYNEQFFGPGTRLTVL.

The CDR3: CASSYSSGESEQYF. CDR3 in DNA: TGTGCCAGCAGTTACAGCTCCGGAGAGTCCGAGCAGTACTTC. This sequence joins TRBV12-3 or TRBV12-4 and TRBJ2-7, with D unresolved. Trimming stripped 4 bases from V and 6 bases from J, with 16 bases between. The CDR3 sequence is 14 residues long.

On this clonotype: A single base separates this from a much larger clone, so it may be a read error. The CDR3 nucleotides are TGTGCCACCAGTGATGCCGGGACAGGTCCGTATGAGCAGTTCTTC. Translation gives CATSDAGTGPYEQFF. V usage is TRBV24-1 and J usage is TRBJ2-1; 8 bases line up with TRBD1. CDR1 and CDR2 (germline): KGHDR, SFDVKD. The CDR3 contains 15 residues. With 3 bases clipped from V and 8 bases from J, the junction kept 8 bases outside the gene matches.

This clonotype has just a few counts. This chain connects TRBV11-2 to TRBJ2-5; D is possibly TRBD1 (6 bases). With the DNA end fitting TRBJ2-7 better, the J assignment may be wrong. This CDR3 has 16 amino acids. Germline-derived CDR1 and CDR2 are SGHAT and FQNNGV. For the CDR3, the DNA is TGTGCCAGCAGCTCCATAGACAGGACGGGCTCCTACGAGCAGTACTTC. Its protein product is CASSSIDRTGSYEQYF.

This rearrangement joins TRBV10-3 to TRBJ1-1; 7 nucleotides agree with TRBD1. CDR3 length equals 14 residues. Germline trimming cut 4 bases from V and 4 bases from J; bases unmatched to any gene: 6. The V gene's germline CDR1 is ENHRY and CDR2 SYGVKD. The CDR3 DNA is TGTGCCATCAGTGTCGACAGGGTGAGCACTGAAGCTTTCTTT. Residues: CAISVDRVSTEAFF.

V usage is TRBV29-1 and J usage is TRBJ2-7, with D hard to call. Looked up from germline, CDR1 is SQVTM and CDR2 is ANQGSEA. This CDR3 spans 16 amino acids. V shed 4 bases and J shed 6 bases, with 25 bases lying between them. The CDR3 spells CSVVGATPSSPAEQYF. The DNA for the CDR3 is TGCAGCGTTGTAGGTGCAACACCATCCAGCCCAGCCGAGCAGTACTTC.

A word on this clonotype: One base away lies a much larger clone, so this may be a sequencing read error. V and J are TRBV12-3 or TRBV12-4 and TRBJ2-7; tentative D call: TRBD1 (6 bases). V gave up 4 bases and J gave up 7 bases, with 8 bases separating them. The CDR3 is made up of 11 amino acids. CDR3 sequence: CASSYTGEQYF. The CDR3 coding sequence is TGTGCCAGCAGTTACACAGGGGAGCAGTACTTC.

This clonotype was seen only a few times. The gene calls are TRBV12-3 or TRBV12-4 and TRBJ2-3; D is unclear. V was clipped by 4 bases and J by 0 bases, with 8 bases between them. CDR3 length equals 14 residues. This chain's CDR3 is CASSYLGSTDTQYF. Here the CDR3 DNA reads TGTGCCAGCAGTTACTTAGGAAGCACAGATACGCAGTATTTT.

J is TRBJ2-1 and V is TRBV5-1; D gene unclear. This CDR3 is 16 amino acids long. The ends were cut back, 3 bases at V and 3 bases at J, with 16 bases in the middle. Germline CDR1 and CDR2: SGHRS and YFSETQ. DNA for the CDR3: TGCGCCAGCAGCTCTCGGACGGATGGGATCTACAATGAGCAGTTCTTC. Encoded protein: CASSSRTDGIYNEQFF.

CDR3 loop: CASSLAGLKEKLFF. The CDR3 bases are TGTGCCAGCAGCTTAGCTGGTTTAAAGGAAAAACTGTTTTTT. The V gene is TRBV7-8, the J gene TRBJ1-4; D remains unclear. V lost 0 bases, J lost 8 bases, and 10 bases lay in between. The germline gives CDR1 SGHVS, CDR2 FQNEAQ. The CDR3 consists of 14 residues. Supplemented by reference TRBV7-8 and TRBJ1-4, the full variable domain reads GAGVSQSPRYKVAKRGQDVALRCDPISGHVSLFWYQQALGQGPEFLTYFQNEAQLDKSGLPSDRFFAERPEGSVSTLKIQRTQQEDSAVYLCASSLAGLKEKLFFGSGTQLSVL.

The chain employs TRBV7-9 and TRBJ2-5, with D unresolved. The J call may be mistaken, given a closer DNA end match to TRBJ2-1. CDR1 is SEHNR, CDR2 FQNEAQ, per germline (reference sequence). The CDR3 extends over 12 amino acids. CDR3 nucleotides: TGTGCCAGCAGCTTAGAAGGGATAGGGCAGTTCTTC. Its translation is CASSLEGIGQFF.

This clonotype was seen only a few times. CDR3 sequence (DNA): TGCAGTGCTAGGGCCCCGACAGGGGTTGAGCAGTTCTTC. Translated: CSARAPTGVEQFF. The rearrangement joins TRBV20-1 to TRBJ2-1, with 8 bases matching TRBD1. Germline lookup yields CDR1 DFQATT and CDR2 SNEGSKA (reference sequence). CDR3 length: 13 residues. The trim removed 3 bases at V and 9 bases at J, leaving 7 bases unmatched.

The genes are TRBV7-9 and TRBJ2-1, with D possibly matching TRBD1 (5 bases). The tail of the sequence fits TRBJ2-7 better, so the J call may be wrong. The CDR3 loop spans 13 amino acids. Germline CDR1 and CDR2: SEHNR and FQNEAQ (reference sequence). DNA for the CDR3: TGTGCCAGCAGCTTAGGCAGGGTGGGCGAGCAGTACTTC. It codes for CASSLGRVGEQYF.